This T cell receptor beta chain was profiled in a study of cytomegalovirus exposure and HLA in healthy donors. The study's findings and limits: The study carried out a later analysis of TCR beta sequences. It associated some 17,000 of them with specific HLA alleles at a false discovery rate of 0.05. Among immune exposure information, only CMV serostatus was available. An analysis done earlier found most TCR beta V segments productive about 87% or about 30% of the time.

This clone was detected only once. Its antigen is currently unknown. The CDR3 consists of 12 residues. V lost 7 bases and J lost 3; bases outside the gene matches: 0. Germline V gene sequence: CDR1 SQVTM, CDR2 ANQGSEA. Primers for the PCR totalled 60 Vbeta and 13 Jbeta. Sequencing was performed with immunoSEQ multiplex PCR; in TCRdb, only in-frame clones are kept and a portion is missing. This table holds 60,000 to 75,000 clones, 72% found once. Source material: PBMCs. V is TRBV29-1 and J is TRBJ2-3; 11 positions match TRBD2. The sequence was obtained from a woman aged 40 to 50 in good health and CMV-seropositive. The DNA for the CDR3 is TGCAGCGGACTAGCGGGGACAGATACGCAGTATTTT. The encoded protein is CSGLAGTDTQYF.